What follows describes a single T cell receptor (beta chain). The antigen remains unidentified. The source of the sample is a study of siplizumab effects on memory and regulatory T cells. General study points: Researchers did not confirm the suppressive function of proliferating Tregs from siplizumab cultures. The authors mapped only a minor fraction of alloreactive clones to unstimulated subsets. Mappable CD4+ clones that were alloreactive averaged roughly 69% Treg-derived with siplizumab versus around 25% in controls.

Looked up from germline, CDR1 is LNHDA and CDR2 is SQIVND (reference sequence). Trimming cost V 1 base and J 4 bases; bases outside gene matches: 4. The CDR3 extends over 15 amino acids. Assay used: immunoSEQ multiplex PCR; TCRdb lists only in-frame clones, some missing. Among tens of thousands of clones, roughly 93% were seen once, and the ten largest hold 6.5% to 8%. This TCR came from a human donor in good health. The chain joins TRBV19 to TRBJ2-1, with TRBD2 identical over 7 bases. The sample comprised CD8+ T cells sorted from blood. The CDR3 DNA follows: TGTGCCAGTAGTATAGCTAGCGGTAGATACAATGAGCAGTTCTTC. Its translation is CASSIASGRYNEQFF.